The clone carrying this TCR beta chain was seen repeatedly, ten times or more. Its antigen is undetermined. Looked up from germline, CDR1 is SEHNR and CDR2 is FQNEAQ (reference sequence). This CDR3 is 16 amino acids long. Unmatched junction bases numbered 6, after V lost 5 bases and J lost 0 bases. This specimen comes from a study of T cells in Graves' hyperthyroidism and ophthalmopathy. Findings and limits, study-wide: Clonotypes that were expanded in thyroid above 0.001 mostly appeared in blood too. Before onset, ophthalmopathy was predicted by the model a median around 6.2 months earlier.

From RNA transcripts, TCR beta CDR3 regions were amplified. HTBI primers were employed in a first-round RT-PCR of the TCR CDR3. MiXCR, run by TCRdb on the multiplex PCR reads, gives a single entry per CDR3 protein. The sample lists 350,000 to 500,000 distinct CDR3 sequences; around 15% were seen once. Lactation, pregnancy, other autoimmune disease or uncontrolled infection led to exclusion of patients. In making diagnoses, clinical symptoms, serum thyroxine and TRAb, thyroid ultrasound and orbital computed tomography were all used. The sequenced sample was blood. The receptor comes from a woman aged 18-35 years with Graves' hyperthyroidism. The J gene is TRBJ1-4, the V gene TRBV7-9; 7 bases are shared with TRBD1. The CDR3 DNA sequence: TGTGCCAGCAGCCCAAGGGGGCTCACAACTAATGAAAAACTGTTTTTT. Translated, it gives CASSPRGLTTNEKLFF. Together with reference TRBV7-9 and TRBJ1-4, the CDR3 gives the full variable domain: DTGVSQNPRHKITKRGQNVTFRCDPISEHNRLYWYRQTLGQGPEFLTYFQNEAQLEKSRLLSDRFSAERPKGSFSTLEIQRTEQGDSAMYLCASSPRGLTTNEKLFFGSGTQLSVL.